This T cell receptor beta chain was identified in a study of T cell responses to AZD1222 COVID-19 vaccine. The CDR3 contains 12 residues. V lost 5 bases and J 7 bases, leaving 11 bases between the germline ends. In germline, CDR1 is LNHDA, CDR2 SQIVND (reference sequence). Whole-study findings and limits: After two AZD1222 doses, spike-specific TCR breadth and depth rose versus day 0. Only after the peak T cell response were repertoires sampled. Nearly half of spike-specific TCRs reportedly go after variant regions that carry no mutations.

Comments on this clone: The antigen remains unidentified.

The assay was immunoSEQ multiplex PCR, and TCRdb's table has in-frame clones only and misses some. Here the sample spans over 150,000 clones, roughly nine tenths being singletons. The receptor's source is an adult in good health. The V gene is TRBV19, the J gene TRBJ1-1; no clear D gene. The sample was peripheral blood, taken on day 0 of AZD1222 vaccination. CDR3 loop: CASSLRGGEAFF. In DNA, the CDR3 is TGTGCCAGTAGTCTCCGAGGTGGTGAAGCTTTCTTT.